Listed below are T cell receptor beta chains from one sample, sequenced in a study of response to subunit inactivated influenza vaccine. TCRdb reprocessed the RT-PCR reads via MiXCR and lists one record per CDR3 protein. The data contain roughly 290,000 distinct CDR3 sequences, 20% to 25% of them seen just once; the ten biggest clones take up 10%. This specimen consisted of PBMCs from blood, obtained less than 22 months after vaccination. The receptors were gathered from a man aged 45 to 70 who received an inactivated influenza vaccine. The CDR3 runs from the conserved cysteine through the conserved F or W. Fields, in order: clone size, CDR3 length, J gene, V gene, D gene, CDR3 protein, CDR3 DNA. The D gene is left open where the match is weak. Clone sizes are given selectively: once, few, many, or a class where the clone is expanded.

size: .; length: 16; J: TRBJ2-3; V: TRBV5-6; D: .; CDR3: CASSLGGVTSTDTQYF; DNA: TGTGCCAGCAGCTTGGGGGGAGTCACTAGCACAGATACGCAGTATTTT
size: few; length: 15; J: TRBJ2-2; V: TRBV11-2; D: TRBD1; CDR3: CASSQRDSYTGELFF; DNA: TGTGCCAGCAGCCAACGGGACAGTTACACCGGGGAGCTGTTTTTT
size: many; length: 14; J: TRBJ1-2; V: TRBV20-1; D: .; CDR3: CSARTLGTLYGYTF; DNA: TGCAGTGCCCGGACCTTGGGGACCCTCTATGGCTACACCTTC
size: many; length: 15; J: TRBJ1-2; V: TRBV18; D: .; CDR3: CASSPGTAPNYGYTF; DNA: TGTGCCAGCTCACCAGGGACGGCCCCCAACTATGGCTACACCTTC
size: few; length: 15; J: TRBJ2-7; V: TRBV4-3; D: .; CDR3: CASSQEATGSYEQYF; DNA: TGCGCCAGCAGCCAAGAGGCGACAGGATCGTACGAGCAGTACTTC
size: few; length: 13; J: TRBJ2-7; V: TRBV10-2; D: TRBD2; CDR3: CASRAGTSREQYF; DNA: TGCGCCAGCAGGGCCGGGACTAGTAGGGAGCAGTACTTC
size: few; length: 14; J: TRBJ2-3; V: TRBV29-1; D: TRBD1; CDR3: CSVASGQGTDTQYF; DNA: TGCAGCGTTGCCTCGGGACAGGGCACAGATACGCAGTATTTT
size: .; length: 15; J: TRBJ1-1; V: TRBV7-2; D: .; CDR3: CASSLEGTRNTEAFF; DNA: TGTGCCAGCAGCTTAGAAGGGACAAGGAACACTGAAGCTTTCTTT
size: .; length: 12; J: TRBJ1-2; V: TRBV3-1; D: .; CDR3: CASSQWTGGYTF; DNA: TGTGCCAGCAGCCAATGGACGGGTGGCTACACCTTC
size: .; length: 12; J: TRBJ2-7; V: TRBV6-2/TRBV6-3; D: .; CDR3: CASRTNSVEQYF; DNA: TGTGCCAGCAGAACGAACAGCGTCGAGCAGTACTTC
size: medium-sized; length: 14; J: TRBJ1-1; V: TRBV5-1; D: TRBD1; CDR3: CASSLAGGGTEAFF; DNA: TGTGCCAGCAGCTTGGCAGGGGGAGGCACTGAAGCTTTCTTT
size: few; length: 12; J: TRBJ2-1; V: TRBV29-1; D: .; CDR3: CSGSLVVGEQFF; DNA: TGCAGCGGATCGTTGGTAGTCGGTGAGCAGTTCTTC
size: .; length: 14; J: TRBJ2-5; V: TRBV9; D: .; CDR3: CASSVGVNQETQYF; DNA: TGTGCCAGCAGCGTAGGGGTCAACCAAGAGACCCAGTACTTC
size: .; length: 13; J: TRBJ2-7; V: TRBV10-3; D: .; CDR3: CAIRIGGSYEQYF; DNA: TGTGCCATCAGAATAGGGGGCTCCTACGAGCAGTACTTC
size: .; length: 16; J: TRBJ1-5; V: TRBV5-1; D: .; CDR3: CASSVGLGREEDAQHF; DNA: TGCGCCAGCAGCGTGGGGTTGGGGAGGGAGGAAGATGCCCAGCATTTT
size: .; length: 15; J: TRBJ2-3; V: TRBV6-2/TRBV6-3; D: TRBD2; CDR3: CASRPSGIRADTQYF; DNA: TGTGCCAGCAGACCCAGCGGGATACGGGCAGATACGCAGTATTTT
size: .; length: 14; J: TRBJ2-5; V: TRBV28; D: .; CDR3: CASNLQGGQETQYF; DNA: TGTGCCAGCAACCTTCAGGGTGGTCAAGAGACCCAGTACTTC
size: many; length: 13; J: TRBJ1-5; V: TRBV30; D: .; CDR3: CAWSVRGNQPQHF; DNA: TGTGCCTGGAGTGTTCGGGGCAATCAGCCCCAGCATTTT
size: .; length: 13; J: TRBJ1-1; V: TRBV5-4; D: .; CDR3: CASSYPRGTEAFF; DNA: TGTGCCAGCAGCTACCCTCGGGGGACTGAAGCTTTCTTT
size: few; length: 15; J: TRBJ1-6; V: TRBV28; D: TRBD1; CDR3: CASSLSRQGNSPLHF; DNA: TGTGCCAGCAGTCTTAGTCGACAGGGGAATTCACCCCTCCACTTT
size: few; length: 13; J: TRBJ1-2; V: TRBV12-3/TRBV12-4; D: .; CDR3: CASSPRRTYGYTF; DNA: TGTGCCAGCAGCCCCAGAAGGACCTATGGCTACACCTTC
size: .; length: 16; J: TRBJ1-4; V: TRBV4-2; D: TRBD1; CDR3: CASSLDRGQRNEKLFF; DNA: TGTGCCAGCAGCCTCGACAGGGGGCAACGTAATGAAAAACTGTTTTTT